The next 8 T cell receptor beta chains were all read from a single sample in a study of blood T cell repertoires in COVID-19. Profiling relied on immunoSEQ multiplex PCR, and the TCRdb table lists in-frame clones only, not all of them. Of 47,000 or so clones in the sample, around 81% were seen once. The source material was peripheral blood. The receptors were sampled from a woman of 80 years or more with COVID-19, enrolled during active disease.

The V gene is TRBV3-1 (or the pseudogene TRBV3-2), the J gene TRBJ1-3; 7 bases agree with TRBD1. From germline, CDR1 is LGHDT and CDR2 YNNKEL (reference sequence). After removal of 1 base from V and 4 bases from J, the junction contained 1 base not matched to a gene. This CDR3 has 14 residues. The chain's CDR3 is CASSQGGGGNTIYF. The CDR3 bases are TGTGCCAGCAGCCAAGGAGGGGGCGGAAACACCATATATTTT.

CDR3 protein: CAIKEMGPGQGAGANVLTF. Here the CDR3 DNA reads TGTGCCATCAAGGAAATGGGCCCGGGACAGGGGGCTGGGGCCAACGTCCTGACTTTC. The rearrangement uses TRBV28 and TRBJ2-6; TRBD1 matches 11 bases. J lost 2 bases, V lost 10 bases, and 16 bases had no gene match. In germline, CDR1 is MDHEN, CDR2 SYDVKM. The CDR3 has 19 residues.

The chain has TRBV11-2 and TRBJ2-3; 10 nucleotides agree with TRBD2. Germline trimming cut 1 base from V and 6 bases from J; bases unmatched to any gene: 7. The CDR3 is 16 residues long. Germline V gene data show CDR1 as SGHAT and CDR2 as FQNNGV. The chain's CDR3 is CASSLALAGGVDTQYF. The CDR3 DNA is TGTGCCAGCAGCTTAGCTTTAGCGGGAGGAGTGGATACGCAGTATTTT.

The CDR3 coding sequence is TGTGCCACCAGCGTGACAGGGGGATATGGCTACACCTTC. This sequence encodes CATSVTGGYGYTF. V and J are TRBV15 and TRBJ1-2, with TRBD1 matching over 9 bases. The CDR3 totals 13 residues. The germline V gene has CDR1 LNHNV and CDR2 YYDKDF (reference sequence). J gave up 5 bases and V 5 bases, and 3 bases lay outside the gene matches.

J is TRBJ2-7 and V is TRBV3-1 (or the pseudogene TRBV3-2), with 8 bases that match TRBD1. J was trimmed by 6 bases and V by 0 bases; bases with no gene match: 7. The CDR3 is 15 residues long. Germline lookup yields CDR1 LGHDT and CDR2 YNNKEL (reference sequence). In DNA, the CDR3 is TGTGCCAGCAGCCAAGATATGAGACAGGGGACCGAGCAGTACTTC. The encoded protein is CASSQDMRQGTEQYF.

This chain connects TRBV28 to TRBJ1-2, with D perhaps TRBD1 (5 bases). V shed 2 bases and J shed 5 bases, with 9 bases lying between them. The CDR3 is made up of 13 amino acids. Germline assignment: CDR1 MDHEN and CDR2 SYDVKM. CDR3 protein: CASSLEDKYGYTF. For the CDR3, the DNA is TGTGCCAGCAGTTTAGAGGACAAATATGGCTACACCTTC.

The chain combines TRBV7-2 with TRBJ2-7; D ambiguous. Between the trimmed V and J ends, which lost 5 bases and 5 bases, there was a span of 10 bases. Germline assignment: CDR1 SGHTA and CDR2 FQGNSA. This CDR3 has 12 amino acids. CDR3: CASSPGLNEQYF. CDR3 in DNA: TGTGCCAGCAGCCCCGGTCTGAACGAGCAGTACTTC.

This clone has just one count. The V gene is TRBV11-3, the J gene TRBJ2-7, with a weak D call TRBD1 (8 bases). CDR1 SGHNT and CDR2 YENEEA come from the germline V gene. The CDR3 is 17 residues long. The V gene lost 2 bases and the J gene lost 6 bases, with 23 bases spanning the gap. CDR3 nucleotides: TGTGCCAGCAGCTTACTAGGGGGGGCCGGACAGGGCGGCGAGCAGTACTTC. Translation: CASSLLGGAGQGGEQYF. Full variable domain (rest looked up from reference TRBV11-3 and TRBJ2-7): EAGVVQSPRYKIIEKKQPVAFWCNPISGHNTLYWYLQNLGQGPELLIRYENEEAVDDSQLPKDRFSAERLKGVDSTLKIQPAELGDSAVYLCASSLLGGAGQGGEQYFGPGTRLTVT.